This T cell receptor (beta chain) derives from a study of T cell changes during pregnancy in multiple sclerosis. Generated by immunoSEQ multiplex PCR, the TCRdb table keeps only in-frame clones and is missing some. Altogether about 67,000 clones are present, more than 85% being singletons, with the ten largest covering about 1.5%. CDR1 is MNHNS, CDR2 SASEGT, per germline. The CDR3 runs 15 residues. Trimming removed 4 bases from V and 2 bases from J, with 14 bases in between. The sequence was obtained from a female donor with multiple sclerosis, enrolled in a pregnancy study. This sample comprised peripheral blood, obtained in the second trimester of pregnancy. The rearrangement links TRBV6-1 to TRBJ1-1; no clear D. The CDR3 region is CASSGAHGVNTEAFF. CDR3 in DNA: TGTGCCAGCAGTGGGGCCCACGGGGTTAACACTGAAGCTTTCTTT.